A single sample gave rise to the 13 T cell receptor beta chains below, sequenced in a study of blood T cells in healthy people across ages. Then a second PCR, running about 6 to 12 cycles, was carried out with a sample-barcoded 5' primer and a J-beta primer mix. TCRdb called the 5' RACE reads again in MiXCR, with one record for every CDR3 protein. The profile shows about 500,000 distinct CDR3 sequences, under 30% of them singletons. The data also belong to a second study, concerning T cells of mothers and their children.

Sequences were obtained from blood. Receptors were obtained from a boy under 18 in good health.

The chain recombines TRBV7-2 with TRBJ1-1, with D perhaps TRBD1 (6 bases). This CDR3 comprises 16 residues. V lost 5 bases and J 1 base, leaving 17 bases between the germline ends. CDR1 is SGHTA and CDR2 is FQGNSA in the germline V gene. The CDR3 sequence is CASSPRLRDTNTEAFF. CDR3 sequence (DNA): TGTGCCAGCAGCCCTAGGCTTAGGGACACGAACACTGAAGCTTTCTTT.

The rearrangement links TRBV6-5 to TRBJ2-5; D is unclear. Deletions cut 2 bases from V and 1 base from J, with 8 bases between. Germline-derived CDR1 and CDR2 are MNHEY and SVGAGI. The CDR3 totals 14 residues. CDR3 nucleotide sequence: TGTGCCAGCAGTTACAATGGGTTCCAAGAGACCCAGTACTTC. Protein: CASSYNGFQETQYF.

This chain joins TRBV9 and TRBJ1-2; maybe TRBD1 (6 bases). The CDR3 runs 17 residues. The V end lost 0 bases, the J end lost 0 bases, and 15 bases lay between the germline ends. Germline loops: CDR1 SGDLS, CDR2 YYNGEE. CDR3 sequence (DNA): TGTGCCAGCAGCGTAGAGAAAGAGGGGGGAGCTAACTATGGCTACACCTTC. Translated: CASSVEKEGGANYGYTF.

The rearrangement uses TRBV12-3 or TRBV12-4 and TRBJ1-5; possible D gene TRBD1, 6 bases. V was trimmed by 6 bases and J by 0 bases, leaving 15 bases between them. The CDR3 loop spans 16 amino acids. Written as DNA, the CDR3 is TGTGCCAGCAGCCGAGACAGGTCCCTTAGCAATCAGCCCCAGCATTTT. It encodes CASSRDRSLSNQPQHF.

The V gene is TRBV7-2, the J gene TRBJ2-4; 8 positions agree with TRBD2. Trimming took 5 bases from V and 1 from J; bases not matched to a gene: 4. Per germline, CDR1 SGHTA and CDR2 FQGNSA. The length of the CDR3 is 15 residues. The CDR3 loop is CASSTRTSAKNIQYF. The CDR3 nucleotides read TGTGCCAGCAGCACTCGGACTAGCGCCAAAAACATTCAGTACTTC.

There are a few counts of this clonotype. V usage is TRBV29-1 and J usage is TRBJ1-3, with D unresolved. Germline assignment: CDR1 SQVTM and CDR2 ANQGSEA. This CDR3 comprises 14 residues. V was pared by 6 bases and J by 0 bases, with 12 bases between. CDR3 amino acids: CSVGIQDSGNTIYF. The CDR3 nucleotides read TGCAGCGTCGGGATCCAGGACTCTGGAAACACCATATATTTT.

The rearrangement joins TRBV7-3 to TRBJ2-7; TRBD1 matches at 8 bases. The V gene's germline CDR1 is SGHTA and CDR2 FQGTGA. CDR3 length: 13 amino acids. With V trimmed by 3 bases and J by 6 bases, 4 bases remained unmatched. CDR3 amino acids: CASSFSGGGEQYF. In DNA form, the CDR3 reads TGTGCCAGCAGCTTTTCAGGGGGCGGCGAGCAGTACTTC.

The chain uses TRBV3-1 and TRBJ2-5; D is unclear. The DNA end is more similar to TRBJ2-7, so the J call may be wrong. Germline V CDR1 and CDR2: LGHDT, YNNKEL (reference sequence). The CDR3 consists of 15 residues. The CDR3 loop is CASSQDPGYPYEQYF. CDR3 nucleotides: TGTGCCAGCAGCCAAGATCCAGGTTATCCCTACGAGCAGTACTTC.

This clonotype was observed at least ten times. This rearrangement joins TRBV29-1 to TRBJ2-7, with D perhaps matching TRBD1 (6 bases). The ends were cut back, 6 bases at V and 4 bases at J, with 13 bases in the middle. Germline assignment: CDR1 SQVTM and CDR2 ANQGSEA. The length of the CDR3 is 12 residues. This chain's CDR3 is CSVLQGKYEQYF. CDR3 DNA: TGCAGCGTCCTACAGGGAAAATACGAGCAGTACTTC.

This clonotype was counted only a few times. This chain links TRBV6-6 with TRBJ2-1; D is perhaps TRBD1 (5 bases). Germline V gene sequence: CDR1 MNHNY, CDR2 SVGAGI (reference sequence). Trimming removed 5 bases at V and 8 bases at J, with 16 bases between. The CDR3 spans 14 residues. The CDR3 DNA is TGTGCCAGCAGTCCGTTTGTCCAGGGCGATGAGCAGTTCTTC. This gives the protein CASSPFVQGDEQFF.

The table lists this clonotype with a few counts. The rearrangement joins TRBV6-2 or TRBV6-3 to TRBJ2-5, with no clear D. The CDR3 has 14 residues. The V and J ends lost 0 bases and 2 bases respectively, with 7 bases between them. Germline lookup yields CDR1 MNHEY and CDR2 SVGEGT. DNA for the CDR3: TGTGCCAGCAGTTACTCGAGCAGACAAGAGACCCAGTACTTC. Translating gives CASSYSSRQETQYF.

J is TRBJ1-1 and V is TRBV4-1; 7 positions match TRBD1. Germline lookup yields CDR1 MGHRA and CDR2 YSYEKL. The CDR3 has 13 residues. With 0 bases clipped from V and 9 bases from J, the junction kept 4 bases outside the gene matches. The DNA for the CDR3 is TGCGCCAGCAGCCAAGAAGGGGGCAGCAAAGCTTTCTTT. Protein: CASSQEGGSKAFF.

The table lists this clonotype with a few counts. As DNA, the CDR3 is TGTGCCAGCAGTTTCCCGGGAGCCACTGAAGCTTTCTTT. Translating it yields CASSFPGATEAFF. The chain uses TRBV12-3 or TRBV12-4 and TRBJ1-1, with no clear D. Trimming pared 3 bases from V and 4 bases from J, leaving 9 bases between. This CDR3 is built from 13 residues.